This entry is about one TCR beta chain. V lost 5 bases to trimming and J lost 0 bases, with 8 bases between them. The CDR3 consists of 15 residues. Germline loops: CDR1 SNHLY, CDR2 FYNNEI. This sample is part of a study of T cells after somatic rescue of genetic block. Here immunoSEQ multiplex PCR was the method, and the copy in TCRdb shows in-frame clones only, minus some. The top ten clones hold approximately 1.5% of a sample with under 150,000 clones, about 90% of them seen once. The source of this sequence is a woman aged 18 to 35. The sequencing sample was made of peripheral blood mononuclear cells (PBMCs). The chain employs TRBV2 and TRBJ2-6; no reliable D call. The CDR3 loop reads CASSTAISGANVLTF. The CDR3 DNA follows: TGTGCCAGCAGTACGGCAATCTCTGGGGCCAACGTCCTGACTTTC. Full variable domain (remainder filled in from reference TRBV2 and TRBJ2-6): EPEVTQTPSHQVTQMGQEVILRCVPISNHLYFYWYRQILGQKVEFLVSFYNNEISEKSEIFDDQFSVERPDGSNFTLKIRSTKLEDSAMYFCASSTAISGANVLTFGAGSRLTVL.